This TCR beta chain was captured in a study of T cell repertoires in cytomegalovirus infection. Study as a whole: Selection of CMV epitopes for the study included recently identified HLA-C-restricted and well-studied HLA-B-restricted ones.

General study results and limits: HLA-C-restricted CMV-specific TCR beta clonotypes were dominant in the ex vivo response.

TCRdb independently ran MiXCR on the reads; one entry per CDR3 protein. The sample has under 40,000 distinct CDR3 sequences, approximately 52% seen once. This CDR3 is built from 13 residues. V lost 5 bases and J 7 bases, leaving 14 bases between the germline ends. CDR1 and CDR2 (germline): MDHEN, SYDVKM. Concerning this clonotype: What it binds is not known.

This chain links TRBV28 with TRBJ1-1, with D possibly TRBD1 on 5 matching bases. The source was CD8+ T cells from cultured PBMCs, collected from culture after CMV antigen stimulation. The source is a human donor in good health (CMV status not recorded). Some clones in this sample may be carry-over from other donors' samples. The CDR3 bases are TGTGCCAGCAGTCCGGGACCAATCGATGAAGCTTTCTTT. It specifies CASSPGPIDEAFF.